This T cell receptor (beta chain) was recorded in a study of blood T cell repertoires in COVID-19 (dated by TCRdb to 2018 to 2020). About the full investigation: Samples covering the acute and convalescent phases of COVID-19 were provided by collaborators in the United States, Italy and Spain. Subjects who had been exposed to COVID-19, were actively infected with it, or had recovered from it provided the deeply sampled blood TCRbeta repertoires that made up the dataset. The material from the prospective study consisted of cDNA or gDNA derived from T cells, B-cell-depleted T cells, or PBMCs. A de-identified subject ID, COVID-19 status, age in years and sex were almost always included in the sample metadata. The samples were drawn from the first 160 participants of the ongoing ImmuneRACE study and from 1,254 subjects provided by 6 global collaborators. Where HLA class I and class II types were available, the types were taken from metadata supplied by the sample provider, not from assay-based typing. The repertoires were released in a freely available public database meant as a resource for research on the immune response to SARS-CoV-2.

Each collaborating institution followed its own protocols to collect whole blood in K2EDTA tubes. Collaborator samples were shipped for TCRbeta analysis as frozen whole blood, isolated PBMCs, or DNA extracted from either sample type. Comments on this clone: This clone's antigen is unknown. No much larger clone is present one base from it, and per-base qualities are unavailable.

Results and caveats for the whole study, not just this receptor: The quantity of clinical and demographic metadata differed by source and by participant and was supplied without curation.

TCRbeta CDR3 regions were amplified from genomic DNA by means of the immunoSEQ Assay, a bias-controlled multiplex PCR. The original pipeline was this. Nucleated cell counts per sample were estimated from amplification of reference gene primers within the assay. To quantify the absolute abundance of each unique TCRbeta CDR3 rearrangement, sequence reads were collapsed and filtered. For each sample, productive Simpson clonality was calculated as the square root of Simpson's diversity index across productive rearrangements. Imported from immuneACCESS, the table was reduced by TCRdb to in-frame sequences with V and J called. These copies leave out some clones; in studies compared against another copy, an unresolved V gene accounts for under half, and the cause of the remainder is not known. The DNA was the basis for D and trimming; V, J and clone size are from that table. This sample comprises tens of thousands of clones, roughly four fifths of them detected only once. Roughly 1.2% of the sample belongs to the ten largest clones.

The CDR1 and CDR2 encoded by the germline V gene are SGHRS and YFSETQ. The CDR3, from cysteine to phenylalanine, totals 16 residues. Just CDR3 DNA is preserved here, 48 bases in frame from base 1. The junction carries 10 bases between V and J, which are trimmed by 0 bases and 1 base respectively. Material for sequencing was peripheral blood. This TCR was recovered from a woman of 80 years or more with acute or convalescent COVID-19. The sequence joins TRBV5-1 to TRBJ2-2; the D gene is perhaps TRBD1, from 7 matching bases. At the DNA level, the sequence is TGCGCCAGCAGCTTGGGCGGGACAGTGAACACCGGGGAGCTGTTTTTT. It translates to CASSLGGTVNTGELFF. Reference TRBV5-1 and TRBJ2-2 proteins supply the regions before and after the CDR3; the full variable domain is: KAGVTQTPRYLIKTRGQQVTLSCSPISGHRSVSWYQQTPGQGLQFLFEYFSETQRNKGNFPGRFSGRQFSNSRSEMNVSTLELGDSALYLCASSLGGTVNTGELFFGEGSRLTVL.